The TCR beta chain described here comes from a study of cytomegalovirus exposure and HLA in healthy donors. The study ran its PCR with 60 Vbeta and 13 Jbeta primers. Measured with immunoSEQ multiplex PCR; TCRdb has only the in-frame clones, and not every one. Among 100,000 to 150,000 clones listed, around 84% were seen once. Concerning this clone: What it binds is not known.

The study's findings and limits: In a later analysis, TCR beta V- and J-gene trimming was associated with a missense DCLRE1C variant. In a later analysis, CMV-associated beta chains were mostly HLA-associated, it appeared. A later analysis found common viral pathogens apparently linked to several of the most significant clusters.

In nominal health when sampled, donors likely had unrecorded immune exposures nonetheless. The source is a woman younger than 30 in good health and CMV-seropositive. The sequenced sample was PBMCs.

Here the CDR3 reads CASSVVQGGDSYEQYF. Here the CDR3 DNA reads TGCGCCAGCAGTGTTGTGCAGGGCGGAGACTCCTACGAGCAGTACTTC. This chain joins TRBV10-1 and TRBJ2-7; TRBD1 is a possible D gene (5 bases). CDR3 length: 16 amino acids. Per the germline V gene, CDR1 is WNHNN and CDR2 is SYGVQD (reference sequence). Between the trimmed V and J ends, which lost 4 bases and 0 bases, there was a span of 16 bases.